This paragraph reports one TCR beta chain. Its antigen is as yet unknown. This entry is derived from a study of CD8 T cells in Susac syndrome. Study findings and constraints: Total CD8+ repertoires held approximately 17 Susac-specific public clones, while CD8+ TEMRA repertoires held four or five.

Random hexamers primed reverse transcription of about 0.45 to 1 ug RNA. Via MiXCR, TCRdb re-called the immunoSEQ multiplex PCR reads, giving one row per CDR3 protein. Here the sample spans about 150,000 distinct CDR3 sequences, approximately 95% being singletons. This CDR3 is built from 14 residues. Germline CDR1 is SGHRS and CDR2 is YFSETQ. With 0 bases removed from V and 2 bases from J, the gap between germline ends came to 9 bases. The sequence came from a human donor with Susac syndrome. J is TRBJ2-7 and V is TRBV5-1; tentatively, D is TRBD1 (6 bases). Sequencing input: CD8+ T cells from PBMCs. CDR3 sequence reads: CASSLEGTPYEQYF. The CDR3 bases are TGCGCCAGCAGCTTGGAGGGGACACCCTACGAGCAGTACTTC.